The 31 T cell receptor beta chains below come from one sample, sequenced in a study of cytomegalovirus exposure and HLA in healthy donors. PCR was performed using 60 Vbeta and 13 Jbeta primers. Clones were sequenced by immunoSEQ multiplex PCR, and TCRdb holds only the in-frame ones, with some missing. The data show 90,000 to 120,000 clones, with approximately 79% seen just once and 2% to 3% held by the top ten. The sample was PBMCs. The receptors derive from a young man in good health and CMV-seronegative.

V is TRBV19 and J is TRBJ2-7; D may be TRBD2 (5 bases). V was trimmed by 1 base and J by 3 bases, leaving 13 bases between them. Germline V gives CDR1 LNHDA, CDR2 SQIVND (reference sequence). CDR3 length: 15 amino acids. CDR3 residues: CASSIGSGFGYEQYF. CDR3 sequence (DNA): TGTGCCAGTAGTATAGGCAGCGGATTCGGCTACGAGCAGTACTTC.

The table lists this clone with a few counts. In the same sample, other DNA sequences code for this CDR3. This chain links TRBV5-1 with TRBJ2-3, with TRBD2 matching over 10 bases. Germline loops: CDR1 SGHRS, CDR2 YFSETQ. CDR3 length equals 16 residues. The V and J ends lost 0 bases and 3 bases, in that order; junction bases with no gene match: 4. The CDR3 loop is CASSLDAGLATDTQYF. Here the CDR3 DNA reads TGCGCCAGCAGCTTGGACGCGGGACTAGCGACAGATACGCAGTATTTT.

This clone was recorded once. The V gene is TRBV9, the J gene TRBJ2-2; TRBD2 matches 13 bases. V was clipped by 2 bases and J by 9 bases; unmatched bases: 4. The V gene's germline CDR1 is SGDLS and CDR2 YYNGEE. The CDR3 spans 15 residues. The CDR3 sequence: CASSVGLAGTWELFF. For the CDR3, the DNA is TGTGCCAGCAGCGTGGGACTAGCGGGGACCTGGGAGCTGTTTTTT.

This clone was seen just once. The gene calls are TRBV7-2 and TRBJ2-1; 11 positions agree with TRBD1. After removal of 1 base from V and 8 bases from J, the junction contained 1 base not matched to a gene. From germline, CDR1 is SGHTA and CDR2 FQGNSA. The CDR3 length is 14 residues. CDR3 DNA sequence: TGTGCCAGCAGCTTAGGGGACAGGGGGTATGAGCAGTTCTTC. Residues: CASSLGDRGYEQFF. The complete variable domain, with remaining parts taken from reference TRBV7-2 and TRBJ2-1, reads GAGVSQSPSNKVTEKGKDVELRCDPISGHTALYWYRQSLGQGLEFLIYFQGNSAPDKSGLPSDRFSAERTGGSVSTLTIQRTQQEDSAVYLCASSLGDRGYEQFFGPGTRLTVL.

This rearrangement joins TRBV15 to TRBJ1-5, with D unresolved. Germline V CDR1 and CDR2: LNHNV, YYDKDF (reference sequence). The CDR3 totals 15 residues. V was cut by 5 bases and J by 6 bases, with 17 bases left in between. In DNA, the CDR3 is TGTGCCACCAGCCGACCTGACCACCGCGGTCAGCCCCAGCATTTT. Encoded protein: CATSRPDHRGQPQHF.

The chain employs TRBV27 and TRBJ2-1; tentative D call: TRBD2 (7 bases). The V end was cut by 8 bases, the J end by 5 bases, with 16 bases between. This CDR3 is 14 amino acids long. Looked up from germline, CDR1 is MNHEY and CDR2 is SMNVEV (reference sequence). The CDR3 DNA reads TGTGCCAGCCGTCCGGGGGGCTACCACAATGAGCAGTTCTTC. It translates to CASRPGGYHNEQFF.

J is TRBJ1-3 and V is TRBV4-3; the D gene is possibly TRBD1 (6 bases). CDR1 and CDR2 from the germline V gene are LGHNA and YSLEER. CDR3 length: 17 amino acids. V shed 1 base and J shed 0 bases, with 13 bases lying between them. The CDR3 nucleotides are TGCGCCAGCAGCCAAGTTCAGACAGGCAACTCTGGAAACACCATATATTTT. Its translation: CASSQVQTGNSGNTIYF.

The J gene is TRBJ2-2, the V gene TRBV16; TRBD2 aligns across 8 bases. V shed 2 bases and J 4 bases; nucleotides not matched to a gene: 0. CDR3 length: 14 amino acids. CDR1 is KGHSY, CDR2 FQNENV, per germline. CDR3: CASSQAGGTGELFF. In DNA, the CDR3 is TGTGCCAGCAGCCAAGCGGGGGGCACCGGGGAGCTGTTTTTT. Complete variable domain (other parts from reference TRBV16 and TRBJ2-2): GEEVAQTPKHLVRGEGQKAKLYCAPIKGHSYVFWYQQVLKNEFKFLISFQNENVFDETGMPKERFSAKCLPNSPCSLEIQATKLEDSAVYFCASSQAGGTGELFFGEGSRLTVL.

The genes are TRBV5-4 and TRBJ1-2, with 8 bases lining up with TRBD1. Per germline, CDR1 SGHNT and CDR2 YYREEE (reference sequence). The CDR3 sequence is 15 residues long. Trimming cost V 3 bases and J 2 bases; bases outside gene matches: 6. The DNA for the CDR3 is TGTGCCAGCAGCTCGCCGGGACAGGAGAACTATGGCTACACCTTC. This codes for CASSSPGQENYGYTF.

This clone was observed a handful of times. The J gene is TRBJ1-2, the V gene TRBV28; 7 bases are a match to TRBD1. In germline, CDR1 is MDHEN, CDR2 SYDVKM. Trimming at V came to 5 bases and at J to 5 bases, leaving 5 bases not matched to a gene. The length of the CDR3 is 13 residues. The DNA of the CDR3 is TGTGCCAGCAGTACAGGGGATAGTTATGGCTACACCTTC. It yields the protein CASSTGDSYGYTF.

The sample holds a few counts of this clone. The V and J genes are TRBV7-9 and TRBJ1-4; no clear D. CDR1 is SEHNR and CDR2 is FQNEAQ in the germline V gene (reference sequence). Trimming shortened V by 2 bases and J by 8 bases, and 6 bases separated the two germline ends. The CDR3 has 12 amino acids. The CDR3 protein is CASSLNSEKLFF. The CDR3 nucleotides read TGTGCCAGCAGCTTAAACTCAGAAAAACTGTTTTTT.

The chain combines TRBV2 with TRBJ1-5; a weak D match, TRBD1 (5 bases). The CDR3 has 13 amino acids. From germline, CDR1 is SNHLY and CDR2 FYNNEI. The V end lost 8 bases, the J end lost 10 bases, and 18 bases lay between the germline ends. The CDR3 loop reads CASSRGWESPQHF. DNA for the CDR3: TGTGCCAGCTCTCGGGGGTGGGAAAGCCCCCAGCATTTT.

This clone has only a few counts. The V gene is TRBV6-1, the J gene TRBJ1-4; no clear D. V lost 3 bases to trimming and J lost 5 bases, with 10 bases between them. This CDR3 region has 14 residues. The germline CDR1 and CDR2 sequences are MNHNS and SASEGT. CDR3 residues: CASSESSVNEKLFF. In DNA form, the CDR3 reads TGTGCCAGCAGTGAGTCGTCAGTCAATGAAAAACTGTTTTTT.

The chain employs TRBV29-1 and TRBJ1-1, with D perhaps matching TRBD1 (5 bases). Germline assignment: CDR1 SQVTM and CDR2 ANQGSEA. The CDR3 runs to 13 residues. Trimming removed 6 bases from V and 1 base from J, with 12 bases in between. The CDR3 DNA sequence: TGCAGCGTAGCATTTGGGGCGAACACTGAAGCTTTCTTT. Translated, it gives CSVAFGANTEAFF.

V usage is TRBV5-1 and J usage is TRBJ2-3; 10 nucleotides match TRBD2. The CDR3 extends over 15 amino acids. J was trimmed by 1 base and V by 3 bases; bases with no gene match: 2. Germline CDR1 is SGHRS and CDR2 is YFSETQ. Written as DNA, the CDR3 is TGCGCCAGCAGCTGGCTAGCGGGGGGCACAGATACGCAGTATTTT. This sequence encodes CASSWLAGGTDTQYF.

Here the CDR3 DNA reads TGCGCCAGCAGCGAGGCGGGGGGCTCAGTCACTGAAGCTTTCTTT. Protein product: CASSEAGGSVTEAFF. The rearrangement joins TRBV5-1 to TRBJ1-1, with TRBD1 as a possible D gene (6 bases). V lost 4 bases to trimming and J lost 4 bases, with 17 bases between them. The CDR3 is 15 amino acids. Germline V gene lookup returns CDR1 SGHRS and CDR2 YFSETQ.

This sequence joins TRBV7-8 and TRBJ2-7; the match to TRBD1 covers 9 bases. Unmatched junction bases numbered 9, after V lost 0 bases and J lost 0 bases. Looked up from germline, CDR1 is SGHVS and CDR2 is FQNEAQ. The CDR3 has 18 residues. CDR3 loop: CASSLAGTTGGSSYEQYF. The DNA of the CDR3 is TGTGCCAGCAGCTTAGCGGGAACCACAGGGGGCAGCTCCTACGAGCAGTACTTC.

This clone was detected only once. Its ends do not fully match the called genes, so a read error is possible. This chain joins TRBV2 and TRBJ1-2; D is uncertain. Germline CDR1 is SNHLY and CDR2 is FYNNEI. This CDR3 comprises 12 residues. This CDR3 is CASSDRIIGYPF. The CDR3 DNA sequence: TGTGCCAGCAGTGACAGGATTATTGGCTACCCCTTC.

This clone was observed a few times. The rearrangement joins TRBV2 to TRBJ2-6, with TRBD2 matching over 9 bases. V trimming: 7 bases; J trimming: 3 bases; junction bases outside the gene matches: 4. Germline V gene sequence: CDR1 SNHLY, CDR2 FYNNEI. This CDR3 spans 15 amino acids. The CDR3: CASTWRGGGANVLTF. CDR3 nucleotides: TGTGCCAGCACCTGGCGGGGGGGTGGGGCCAACGTCCTGACTTTC.

This chain connects TRBV7-2 to TRBJ2-2; 10 bases are a match to TRBD2. Germline V gives CDR1 SGHTA, CDR2 FQGNSA. The V gene end was trimmed by 1 base and the J gene end by 8 bases; junction bases not matched to a gene: 4. The CDR3 is 15 residues long. The CDR3 sequence is CASSLVQRGGGELFF. The CDR3 coding sequence is TGTGCCAGCAGCTTAGTTCAGCGGGGGGGTGGGGAGCTGTTTTTT.

This rearrangement joins TRBV7-7 to TRBJ2-3, with TRBD2 identical over 8 bases. Germline CDR1 and CDR2: SSHAT and FNYEAQ (reference sequence). This CDR3 spans 15 amino acids. V dropped 5 bases and J dropped 3; count of bases not matched to a gene: 7. This CDR3 reads CASSRTSGITDTQYF. The CDR3 DNA reads as TGTGCCAGCAGCCGAACTAGCGGCATTACAGATACGCAGTATTTT.

Details on this clone: A junction boundary mismatches the germline segment, possibly from a read error. CDR3 in DNA: TGTGCTAGCAGCCCGGGACCGGAGGGGGAGCAGTACTTC. This sequence encodes CASSPGPEGEQYF. The chain recombines TRBV7-7 with TRBJ2-7; a possible D gene is TRBD2 (6 bases). CDR1 and CDR2 from the germline V gene are SSHAT and FNYEAQ (reference sequence). The CDR3 contains 13 residues. The variable domain in full, completed from reference TRBV7-7 and TRBJ2-7, reads GAGVSQSPRYKVTKRGQDVTLRCDPISSHATLYWYQQALGQGPEFLTYFNYEAQPDKSGLPSDRFSAERPEGSISTLTIQRTEQRDSAMYRCASSPGPEGEQYFGPGTRLTVT.

In this sample, this clone turned up once. The chain recombines TRBV18 with TRBJ1-2; no clear D gene. The CDR3 extends over 15 amino acids. Trimming left V 3 bases short and J 6 bases short, with 17 bases between. Germline V gene data show CDR1 as KGHSH and CDR2 as LQKENI. The CDR3 DNA follows: TGTGCCAGCTCACCTCTGGTATCACAAAAGAATGGCTACACCTTC. Its protein product is CASSPLVSQKNGYTF.

The chain has TRBV19 and TRBJ2-5; 7 bases align to TRBD2. V was clipped by 5 bases and J by 11 bases; unmatched bases: 17. Germline V lookup: CDR1 LNHDA, CDR2 SQIVND (reference sequence). There are 15 residues in the CDR3. The CDR3 coding sequence is TGTGCCAGTAGTGACCGGGACCGCCCAGCGCGGGAGCAGTACTTC. It codes for CASSDRDRPAREQYF. Complete variable domain (other parts from reference TRBV19 and TRBJ2-5): DGGITQSPKYLFRKEGQNVTLSCEQNLNHDAMYWYRQDPGQGLRLIYYSQIVNDFQKGDIAEGYSVSREKKESFPLTVTSAQKNPTAFYLCASSDRDRPAREQYFGPGTRLLVL.

The chain is built from TRBV2 and TRBJ2-3, with D perhaps TRBD1 (6 bases). CDR3 length: 15 amino acids. Germline CDR1 and CDR2: SNHLY and FYNNEI. V gave up 3 bases and J gave up 0 bases, with 10 bases separating them. CDR3 nucleotide sequence: TGTGCCAGCAGTGATCCAGGGGAAAGCACAGATACGCAGTATTTT. It yields the protein CASSDPGESTDTQYF.

This clone appeared a few times. The rearrangement joins TRBV5-1 to TRBJ2-6; tentatively, D is TRBD1 (6 bases). CDR1 is SGHRS and CDR2 is YFSETQ in the germline V gene. V lost 0 bases, J lost 1 base, and 20 bases lay in between. The CDR3 is made up of 20 amino acids. CDR3 sequence: CASSLEISAGQGSGANVLTF. DNA for the CDR3: TGCGCCAGCAGCTTGGAAATCTCCGCAGGGCAGGGGTCTGGGGCCAACGTCCTGACTTTC.

CDR3 nucleotide sequence: TGCAGCGTTGGTGGGGGAGGGGCAACTAATGAAAAACTGTTTTTT. Protein: CSVGGGGATNEKLFF. The V call is TRBV29-1, the J call TRBJ1-4; perhaps TRBD1 as D (5 bases). The germline CDR1 and CDR2 sequences are SQVTM and ANQGSEA. The CDR3 covers 15 residues. V lost 4 bases and J lost 0, with 12 bases in between. The whole variable domain, filled in from reference TRBV29-1 and TRBJ1-4, reads SAVISQKPSRDICQRGTSLTIQCQVDSQVTMMFWYRQQPGQSLTLIATANQGSEATYESGFVIDKFPISRPNLTFSTLTVSNMSPEDSSIYLCSVGGGGATNEKLFFGSGTQLSVL.

This clone was seen only a few times. This sequence joins TRBV19 and TRBJ2-6; the D gene is possibly TRBD1 (5 bases). The CDR3 sequence is 16 residues long. V shed 3 bases and J shed 4 bases, with 13 bases lying between them. The germline gives CDR1 LNHDA, CDR2 SQIVND (reference sequence). This CDR3 is CASSIGRVDGANVLTF. In DNA form, the CDR3 reads TGTGCCAGTAGTATTGGCAGGGTGGACGGGGCCAACGTCCTGACTTTC.

This chain joins TRBV19 and TRBJ1-6; 9 bases are a match to TRBD1. J was trimmed by 8 bases and V by 4 bases; bases with no gene match: 3. Germline CDR1 reads LNHDA; CDR2 reads SQIVND (reference sequence). This CDR3 spans 14 amino acids. CDR3 sequence: CASSRQGEYSPLHF. The CDR3 DNA reads as TGTGCCAGTAGTAGACAGGGGGAGTATTCACCCCTCCACTTT.

The chain joins TRBV7-2 to TRBJ1-5; D gene ambiguous. V lost 3 bases and J lost 7, with 7 bases in between. The V gene's germline CDR1 is SGHTA and CDR2 FQGNSA. CDR3 length equals 12 residues. CDR3 region: CASSFGDQPQHF. The DNA for the CDR3 is TGTGCCAGCAGCTTTGGAGACCAGCCCCAGCATTTT.

The chain combines TRBV19 with TRBJ2-3, with 8 bases matching TRBD1. Germline CDR1 is LNHDA and CDR2 is SQIVND (reference sequence). This CDR3 is 16 amino acids long. With V trimmed by 2 bases and J by 3 bases, 7 bases remained unmatched. The DNA of the CDR3 is TGTGCCAGTAGTATAAGAGCAGGGGGCCCTACAGATACGCAGTATTTT. Translation: CASSIRAGGPTDTQYF.